These 22 T cell receptor beta chains originate from one sample sequenced in a study of blood T cell repertoires in COVID-19. The assay was immunoSEQ multiplex PCR, and TCRdb's table has in-frame clones only and misses some. The table includes about 280,000 clones, 80% to 90% detected once. Sample: PBMCs or T cells enriched from blood (not recorded which). These receptors were taken from a woman aged 25 to 39 with acute COVID-19.

This rearrangement joins TRBV27 to TRBJ1-6, with 9 bases lining up with TRBD1. The germline V gene encodes CDR1 MNHEY and CDR2 SMNVEV (reference sequence). Unmatched junction bases numbered 10, after V lost 6 bases and J lost 10 bases. CDR3 length: 15 amino acids. CDR3 in DNA: TGTGCCAGCAGCTTAGTCGGGACAGGGAGGTCACCCCTCCACTTT. Translation gives CASSLVGTGRSPLHF.

This clone has a single count. The chain recombines TRBV19 with TRBJ1-1, with TRBD1 identical over 8 bases. Trimming at V came to 2 bases and at J to 3 bases, leaving 5 bases not matched to a gene. The CDR3 is 15 residues long. CDR1 LNHDA and CDR2 SQIVND come from the germline V gene (reference sequence). The CDR3 protein is CASSIQGAEDTEAFF. The CDR3 DNA sequence: TGTGCCAGTAGTATACAGGGGGCGGAGGACACTGAAGCTTTCTTT.

The chain employs TRBV4-1 and TRBJ2-1; D is unresolved. Trimming left V 0 bases short and J 0 bases short, with 9 bases between. CDR1 is MGHRA and CDR2 is YSYEKL in the germline V gene. This CDR3 is 16 amino acids long. The CDR3: CASSQDSSTSYNEQFF. The CDR3 DNA sequence: TGCGCCAGCAGCCAAGATTCGAGTACCTCCTACAATGAGCAGTTCTTC.

This sequence joins TRBV5-8 and TRBJ2-1; D remains ambiguous. Germline CDR1 and CDR2: SGHTS and YDEGEE. V was clipped by 3 bases and J by 3 bases, with 4 bases between them. This CDR3 region has 12 residues. The CDR3 is CASSSLYNEQFF. Here the CDR3 DNA reads TGTGCCAGCAGCTCACTCTACAATGAGCAGTTCTTC.

The chain is built from TRBV7-6 and TRBJ2-3, with TRBD2 identical over 9 bases. The CDR3 spans 16 residues. V lost 0 bases to trimming and J lost 1 base; unmatched junction nucleotides: 2. CDR1 is SGHVS and CDR2 is FNYEAQ in the germline V gene. The CDR3 coding sequence is TGTGCCAGCAGCTTAGCCCGGACTAGCGGCACAGATACGCAGTATTTT. It encodes CASSLARTSGTDTQYF.

The V gene is TRBV16, the J gene TRBJ2-5, with 10 bases matching TRBD2. J gave up 1 base and V 7 bases, and 9 bases lay outside the gene matches. The CDR3 runs 16 residues. Germline V gene data show CDR1 as KGHSY and CDR2 as FQNENV. This CDR3 is CASNLAGEPLQETQYF. Here the CDR3 DNA reads TGTGCCAGCAACCTAGCGGGAGAGCCTCTCCAAGAGACCCAGTACTTC.

The V call is TRBV2, the J call TRBJ2-2; TRBD1 is a possible D gene (6 bases). This CDR3 contains 12 residues. Germline lookup yields CDR1 SNHLY and CDR2 FYNNEI. V lost 10 bases, J lost 5 bases, and 11 bases lay in between. The CDR3 is CATDQGTGELFF. The DNA for the CDR3 is TGTGCCACGGACCAGGGGACCGGGGAGCTGTTTTTT.

This chain connects TRBV24-1 to TRBJ2-1, with 8 bases aligning to TRBD1. CDR1 is KGHDR and CDR2 is SFDVKD in the germline V gene. This CDR3 comprises 14 residues. Trimming removed 8 bases from V and 6 bases from J; junction bases left unmatched: 8. CDR3 nucleotide sequence: TGTGCCACCATGAAATCCGGGACAGGCAATGAGCAGTTCTTC. Residues: CATMKSGTGNEQFF.

The chain links TRBV6-6 to TRBJ2-1; 13 bases map to TRBD2. Looked up from germline, CDR1 is MNHNY and CDR2 is SVGAGI (reference sequence). The CDR3 runs to 19 residues. V was clipped by 5 bases and J by 8 bases; unmatched bases: 18. The CDR3 here is CASSPLSWTSGSLGDEQFF. DNA for the CDR3: TGTGCCAGCAGTCCTCTGTCTTGGACTAGCGGGAGCCTGGGGGATGAGCAGTTCTTC.

The CDR3 DNA follows: TGTGCCAGCAGTGAAGGCGGACAGGGGGCGGGTACCGGGGAGCTGTTTTTT. Translation: CASSEGGQGAGTGELFF. This sequence joins TRBV2 and TRBJ2-2, with 11 bases identical to TRBD1. CDR1 and CDR2 from the germline V gene are SNHLY and FYNNEI. J lost 5 bases, V lost 1 base, and 6 bases had no gene match. This CDR3 contains 17 residues.

The chain links TRBV7-8 to TRBJ2-7; D gene uncertain. The length of the CDR3 is 14 residues. Trimming shortened V by 5 bases and J by 0 bases, and 11 bases separated the two germline ends. CDR1 SGHVS and CDR2 FQNEAQ come from the germline V gene. CDR3 amino acids: CASSPRLSSYEQYF. The CDR3 bases are TGTGCCAGCAGCCCCAGACTTAGCTCCTACGAGCAGTACTTC.

The rearrangement uses TRBV7-9 and TRBJ2-3; the match to TRBD2 covers 8 bases. V was pared by 0 bases and J by 6 bases, with 5 bases of the junction left unmatched. Germline V gene data show CDR1 as SEHNR and CDR2 as FQNEAQ (reference sequence). This CDR3 contains 15 residues. CDR3 nucleotides: TGTGCCAGCAGCTTAGCGCCATCGGGAGGGGATACGCAGTATTTT. It codes for CASSLAPSGGDTQYF.

This chain uses TRBV19 with TRBJ2-3; 14 nucleotides match TRBD2. Germline V gene data show CDR1 as LNHDA and CDR2 as SQIVND (reference sequence). The CDR3 runs 16 residues. Trimming cost V 7 bases and J 4 bases; bases outside gene matches: 7. CDR3 coding DNA: TGTGCCAGTACCTGGGGACTAGCGGGAGAAGCAGATACGCAGTATTTT. This encodes CASTWGLAGEADTQYF.

This rearrangement joins TRBV5-1 to TRBJ1-6, with D perhaps matching TRBD1 (6 bases). CDR3 length: 14 amino acids. CDR1 is SGHRS and CDR2 is YFSETQ in the germline V gene. V lost 7 bases to trimming and J lost 7 bases, with 15 bases between them. CDR3 in amino acids: CASAGGATNSPLHF. The CDR3 coding sequence is TGCGCCAGCGCGGGGGGGGCGACGAATTCACCCCTCCACTTT.

The rearrangement joins TRBV6-5 to TRBJ2-6, with D unresolved. Per germline, CDR1 MNHEY and CDR2 SVGAGI. Trimming shortened V by 7 bases and J by 0 bases, and 4 bases separated the two germline ends. The CDR3 loop spans 13 amino acids. DNA of the CDR3: TGTGCCAGCACAGGCTCTGGGGCCAACGTCCTGACTTTC. Its translation: CASTGSGANVLTF.

This clone appeared a few times. The chain couples TRBV29-1 to TRBJ2-1; weak D call: TRBD1 (7 bases). Germline lookup yields CDR1 SQVTM and CDR2 ANQGSEA. The CDR3 contains 14 residues. The ends were cut back, 4 bases at V and 0 bases at J, with 10 bases in the middle. CDR3 nucleotides: TGCAGCGTTGGGCGGGACAGCTCCTACAATGAGCAGTTCTTC. It translates to CSVGRDSSYNEQFF.

V and J are TRBV5-1 and TRBJ2-7; 8 nucleotides agree with TRBD2. CDR1 and CDR2 from the germline V gene are SGHRS and YFSETQ. J lost 2 bases, V lost 0 bases, and 1 base had no gene match. This CDR3 is 14 amino acids long. The CDR3 coding sequence is TGCGCCAGCAGCTTGGCGGGAGGGCCCTACGAGCAGTACTTC. It encodes CASSLAGGPYEQYF.

The rearrangement joins TRBV27 to TRBJ2-7; 7 positions match TRBD1. This CDR3 is 15 amino acids long. V was pared by 4 bases and J by 2 bases, with 8 bases of the junction left unmatched. In germline, CDR1 is MNHEY, CDR2 SMNVEV (reference sequence). The CDR3 DNA follows: TGTGCCAGCAGTTCCGGGACAGCCCAGGCCTACGAGCAGTACTTC. Translating it yields CASSSGTAQAYEQYF.

This clone has just one count. The chain links TRBV30 to TRBJ2-7, with 10 bases fitting TRBD2. This CDR3 has 16 residues. The germline V gene has CDR1 GTSNPN and CDR2 SVGIG (reference sequence). V shed 3 bases and J 2 bases; nucleotides not matched to a gene: 10. The CDR3 DNA is TGTGCCTGGAGCCGGGCGGGCCTAGCGGGAGCCTACGAGCAGTACTTC. Protein sequence: CAWSRAGLAGAYEQYF.

The rearrangement uses TRBV19 and TRBJ1-5, with 10 bases lining up with TRBD1. The J segment lost 1 base and the V segment lost 4 bases, leaving 4 bases of the junction unmatched. CDR1 LNHDA and CDR2 SQIVND come from the germline V gene (reference sequence). The CDR3 totals 16 residues. CDR3 in amino acids: CASSNDRGQSNQPQHF. The CDR3 DNA sequence: TGTGCCAGTAGTAACGACAGGGGGCAAAGCAATCAGCCCCAGCATTTT.

The chain combines TRBV3-1 (or the pseudogene TRBV3-2) with TRBJ2-7, with D possibly matching TRBD2 (5 bases). This CDR3 has 15 amino acids. Trimming removed 1 base from V and 4 bases from J, with 14 bases in between. Germline CDR1 LGHDT, CDR2 YNNKEL (reference sequence). CDR3 nucleotides: TGTGCCAGCAGCCAAGGAACAGACTATACTTACGAGCAGTACTTC. Residues: CASSQGTDYTYEQYF.

The chain uses TRBV2 and TRBJ2-1; 8 bases fit TRBD2. The trim removed 7 bases at V and 6 bases at J, leaving 8 bases unmatched. Germline V gives CDR1 SNHLY, CDR2 FYNNEI. The CDR3 runs 14 residues. The CDR3 sequence: CASTGTSQSNEQFF. In nucleotides, the CDR3 is TGTGCCAGCACGGGGACTAGTCAATCCAATGAGCAGTTCTTC.